These 22 T cell receptor beta chains were all obtained from the same sample, sequenced in a study of blood T cell repertoires in COVID-19. This table comes from immunoSEQ multiplex PCR, and its TCRdb copy is limited to in-frame clones, with some not included. The sample includes 200,000 to 250,000 clones, 82% of them seen just once. Specimen: PBMCs or T cells enriched from blood (not recorded which). These receptors were taken from a woman aged 60 to 75 who had recovered from COVID-19.

The V call is TRBV27, the J call TRBJ1-1; weak D call: TRBD1 (5 bases). Germline V lookup: CDR1 MNHEY, CDR2 SMNVEV (reference sequence). The CDR3 spans 15 residues. The germline V and J ends were trimmed by 1 base and 5 bases, with 14 bases remaining between them. Here the CDR3 reads CASSLYGGTLTEAFF. In DNA form, the CDR3 reads TGTGCCAGCAGTTTATACGGGGGTACGTTGACTGAAGCTTTCTTT.

The V and J genes are TRBV4-1 and TRBJ2-5; possible D gene TRBD2, 6 bases. The germline V gene encodes CDR1 MGHRA and CDR2 YSYEKL. The CDR3 loop spans 14 amino acids. V shed 4 bases and J shed 5 bases, with 14 bases lying between them. DNA of the CDR3: TGCGCCAGCAGCCGGGCCGGGAGTTTTGAGACCCAGTACTTC. The encoded protein is CASSRAGSFETQYF.

The chain joins TRBV28 to TRBJ2-7, with 10 bases fitting TRBD2. This CDR3 is 14 amino acids long. Germline-derived CDR1 and CDR2 are MDHEN and SYDVKM. Trimming removed 5 bases from V and 0 bases from J; junction bases left unmatched: 1. As DNA, the CDR3 is TGTGCCAGCAGTAGACTAGCGGGCTCCTACGAGCAGTACTTC. It specifies CASSRLAGSYEQYF.

J is TRBJ2-7 and V is TRBV7-8; no reliable D call. Germline-derived CDR1 and CDR2 are SGHVS and FQNEAQ. The CDR3 sequence is 16 residues long. V lost 1 base to trimming and J lost 0 bases, with 13 bases between them. The CDR3 sequence is CASSLGYRGISYEQYF. In DNA form, the CDR3 reads TGTGCCAGCAGCTTAGGTTACCGCGGAATCTCCTACGAGCAGTACTTC.

The V gene is TRBV6-5, the J gene TRBJ1-2; tentative D call: TRBD1 (6 bases). The CDR3 length is 12 residues. V was pared by 4 bases and J by 5 bases, with 8 bases between. Germline V gene data show CDR1 as MNHEY and CDR2 as SVGAGI. DNA of the CDR3: TGTGCCAGCAGTTCAGGGGCGTATGGCTACACCTTC. This sequence encodes CASSSGAYGYTF.

The chain uses TRBV21-1 and TRBJ2-2; the D call of TRBD1 is as the table states it, not checked on the DNA. TRBV21-1 is recorded as a pseudogene. This CDR3 is 15 amino acids long. CDR3 region: CASSNVTGGIGELFF. CDR3 bases: TGTGCCAGCAGCAATGTGACAGGGGGCATCGGGGAGCTGTTTTTT.

The gene calls are TRBV5-4 and TRBJ2-3; the match to TRBD2 covers 10 bases. The V gene's germline CDR1 is SGHNT and CDR2 YYREEE (reference sequence). The V gene end was trimmed by 3 bases and the J gene end by 5 bases; junction bases not matched to a gene: 0. This CDR3 contains 13 residues. CDR3 in DNA: TGTGCCAGCAGCTGGACTAGCGGAGATACGCAGTATTTT. Its translation is CASSWTSGDTQYF. Full variable domain (rest looked up from reference TRBV5-4 and TRBJ2-3): ETGVTQSPTHLIKTRGQQVTLRCSSQSGHNTVSWYQQALGQGPQFIFQYYREEENGRGNFPPRFSGLQFPNYSSELNVNALELDDSALYLCASSWTSGDTQYFGPGTRLTVL.

For the CDR3, the DNA is TGTGCCAGCAGCTTCGGGCAGGGGAACAGTCAGCCCCAGCATTTT. Its protein product is CASSFGQGNSQPQHF. V is TRBV5-6 and J is TRBJ1-5; possible D gene TRBD1, 6 bases. This CDR3 comprises 15 residues. Germline V gives CDR1 SGHDT, CDR2 YYEEEE. Trimming cost V 2 bases and J 6 bases, with 15 bases left between them.

V is TRBV29-1 and J is TRBJ2-5, with a tentative D call TRBD1 (6 bases). Germline CDR1 reads SQVTM; CDR2 reads ANQGSEA. There are 12 residues in the CDR3. Between the trimmed V and J ends, which lost 4 bases and 5 bases, there was a span of 11 bases. CDR3 nucleotide sequence: TGCAGCGTTGGACGAGGGGGTGAGACCCAGTACTTC. Translating gives CSVGRGGETQYF.

This clone appeared once. The V gene is TRBV5-4, the J gene TRBJ1-2; 7 positions agree with TRBD1. This CDR3 contains 13 residues. With V trimmed by 0 bases and J by 14 bases, 10 bases remained unmatched. Germline CDR1 reads SGHNT; CDR2 reads YYREEE (reference sequence). The CDR3 DNA reads as TGTGCCAGCAGCTTGGCCGGGACAGTTTTAAGGACCTTC. Encoded protein: CASSLAGTVLRTF. Looking up the rest from reference TRBV5-4 and TRBJ1-2 gives the full variable domain: ETGVTQSPTHLIKTRGQQVTLRCSSQSGHNTVSWYQQALGQGPQFIFQYYREEENGRGNFPPRFSGLQFPNYSSELNVNALELDDSALYLCASSLAGTVLRTFGSGTRLTVV.

This rearrangement joins TRBV5-4 to TRBJ2-3; D may be TRBD1 (5 bases). Between the trimmed V and J ends, which lost 4 bases and 4 bases, there was a span of 19 bases. This CDR3 comprises 16 residues. From germline, CDR1 is SGHNT and CDR2 YYREEE (reference sequence). The DNA of the CDR3 is TGTGCCAGCAGCGCCCGACAGCGAATTATATCAGATACGCAGTATTTT. This sequence encodes CASSARQRIISDTQYF. The full variable domain, completed using reference TRBV5-4 and TRBJ2-3, is ETGVTQSPTHLIKTRGQQVTLRCSSQSGHNTVSWYQQALGQGPQFIFQYYREEENGRGNFPPRFSGLQFPNYSSELNVNALELDDSALYLCASSARQRIISDTQYFGPGTRLTVL.

The chain carries TRBV7-2 and TRBJ1-2; D remains unclear. Trimming took off 5 bases at V and 4 bases at J, with 11 bases between the two ends. The length of the CDR3 is 13 residues. Germline values: CDR1 SGHTA, CDR2 FQGNSA. In DNA form, the CDR3 reads TGTGCCAGCAGCCCTGATGAGATCTATGGCTACACCTTC. It is translated as CASSPDEIYGYTF. Filled out from reference TRBV7-2 and TRBJ1-2, the complete variable domain reads GAGVSQSPSNKVTEKGKDVELRCDPISGHTALYWYRQSLGQGLEFLIYFQGNSAPDKSGLPSDRFSAERTGGSVSTLTIQRTQQEDSAVYLCASSPDEIYGYTFGSGTRLTVV.

CDR3: CASSFSGASYNEQFF. The CDR3 bases are TGTGCCAGCAGCTTTAGCGGGGCCTCCTACAATGAGCAGTTCTTC. The chain joins TRBV7-7 to TRBJ2-1; TRBD2 matches 8 bases. The CDR3 loop spans 15 amino acids. J was trimmed by 0 bases and V by 3 bases; bases with no gene match: 1. CDR1 is SSHAT, CDR2 FNYEAQ, per germline (reference sequence).

To note about this clone: A read error may produce the germline difference seen at one junction end. V gene TRBV5-1 combines with J gene TRBJ1-2; the D gene is possibly TRBD1 (6 bases). The CDR3 length is 16 residues. The V gene's germline CDR1 is SGHRS and CDR2 YFSETQ. In DNA, the CDR3 is TGCGCCCGCAGCTCCGGTGGGGGGGGCGTCGGGTATGGCTACACCTTC. Protein: CARSSGGGGVGYGYTF.

The gene calls are TRBV20-1 and TRBJ1-5; 7 nucleotides align to TRBD1. J gave up 6 bases and V 3 bases, and 8 bases lay outside the gene matches. This CDR3 contains 14 residues. CDR1 and CDR2 from the germline V gene are DFQATT and SNEGSKA (reference sequence). The CDR3 nucleotides are TGCAGTGCTAGTAGGAACAGGGGAGGTCAGCCCCAGCATTTT. It is translated as CSASRNRGGQPQHF.

Turning to this clone: This same CDR3 is encoded by further DNA sequences in the sample. The rearrangement uses TRBV6-5 and TRBJ2-7; maybe TRBD1 (6 bases). V was shortened by 0 bases and J by 0 bases, with 12 bases between the two germline ends. The CDR3 is 16 amino acids. Germline CDR1 and CDR2: MNHEY and SVGAGI. The chain's CDR3 is CASSYSTGHSSYEQYF. DNA of the CDR3: TGTGCCAGCAGTTACTCGACGGGACATAGCTCCTACGAGCAGTACTTC.

This chain links TRBV19 with TRBJ2-3; 7 bases map to TRBD2. This CDR3 region has 15 residues. Germline V lookup: CDR1 LNHDA, CDR2 SQIVND (reference sequence). Losses at the gene ends were 6 bases for V and 6 bases for J; bases not matched to a gene: 12. The DNA for the CDR3 is TGTGCCAGTAGCCTCCCTCGCGGGAGCTCGGATACGCAGTATTTT. This translates into CASSLPRGSSDTQYF.

The chain is built from TRBV18 and TRBJ1-5; D gene ambiguous. The ends were cut back, 2 bases at V and 7 bases at J, with 15 bases in the middle. The CDR3 extends over 15 amino acids. Looked up from germline, CDR1 is KGHSH and CDR2 is LQKENI. CDR3 loop: CASSPGLGVGQPQHF. The CDR3 DNA reads as TGTGCCAGCTCACCAGGCCTCGGGGTAGGCCAGCCCCAGCATTTT.

In nucleotides, the CDR3 is TGTGCCAGCAGCCCGTGGACAGGGGAGAGTCACAATGAGCAGTTCTTC. Its translation is CASSPWTGESHNEQFF. This chain connects TRBV5-6 to TRBJ2-1, with TRBD1 identical over 9 bases. Germline V gives CDR1 SGHDT, CDR2 YYEEEE. The trim removed 4 bases at V and 5 bases at J, leaving 10 bases unmatched. The CDR3 sequence is 16 residues long.

The rearrangement uses TRBV19 and TRBJ1-2; no definite D call. CDR1 LNHDA and CDR2 SQIVND come from the germline V gene (reference sequence). Trimming took off 0 bases at V and 4 bases at J, with 9 bases between the two ends. The CDR3 has 14 amino acids. CDR3 amino acids: CASSIEPGSYGYTF. CDR3 nucleotide sequence: TGTGCCAGTAGTATAGAGCCGGGGTCCTATGGCTACACCTTC.

The V and J genes are TRBV24-1 and TRBJ2-1, with a possible D match to TRBD1 (5 bases). Germline assignment: CDR1 KGHDR and CDR2 SFDVKD. Trimming removed 3 bases from V and 5 bases from J, with 7 bases in between. The CDR3 covers 13 residues. The CDR3 bases are TGTGCCACCAGTGATCTAGGGGACAATGAGCAGTTCTTC. This encodes CATSDLGDNEQFF.

In this sample, this clone turned up a few times. The chain employs TRBV29-1 and TRBJ1-5; TRBD1 matches 12 bases. Germline values: CDR1 SQVTM, CDR2 ANQGSEA. V shed 7 bases and J 7 bases; nucleotides not matched to a gene: 14. This CDR3 comprises 16 residues. The CDR3 here is CSAMGAGTGGDQPQHF. In DNA form, the CDR3 reads TGCAGCGCTATGGGCGCCGGGACAGGGGGCGACCAGCCCCAGCATTTT.